A single TCR beta chain is shown here with its context. Its antigen remains unknown. These data belong to a study of cytomegalovirus exposure and HLA in healthy donors. Whole-study results and caveats: Later analysis identified about 17,000 TCR beta sequences associated with HLA alleles, using a false discovery rate threshold of 0.05. Later analysis found that TCR beta chains associated with HLA were more clonally expanded than other, equally common chains.

The CDR3 is 16 residues long. The V end lost 2 bases, the J end lost 4 bases, and 17 bases lay between the germline ends. Germline V CDR1 and CDR2: MNHEY, SVGAGI. Primers included in the PCR were 60 Vbeta and 13 Jbeta primers. Sequencing was performed with immunoSEQ multiplex PCR; in TCRdb, only in-frame clones are kept and a portion is missing. Here the sample spans about 75,000 clones, roughly four fifths being singletons. This TCR derives from a young man in good health and CMV-seronegative. V usage is TRBV6-5 and J usage is TRBJ1-2; no definite D call. Sequencing input: PBMCs. The CDR3 bases are TGTGCCAGCAGTTACCAAGGCCCCCGGGGTATCTATGGCTACACCTTC. This sequence encodes CASSYQGPRGIYGYTF.